This T cell receptor (beta chain) was captured in a study of control samples from healthy donors and cancer patients. Using immunoSEQ multiplex PCR, the repertoire was profiled, and TCRdb retains in-frame clones only, with some absent. Among roughly 83,000 clones listed, roughly 86% were seen once. V was clipped by 2 bases and J by 2 bases; unmatched bases: 13. The CDR3 is 18 amino acids. Per germline, CDR1 SGHAT and CDR2 FQNNGV. The chain joins TRBV11-2 to TRBJ2-7; TRBD1 matches at 9 bases. Sequenced: blood. The clonotype comes from a woman aged 55-69 years in good health. DNA for the CDR3: TGTGCCAGCAGCTTAAGCGCACAGGGGGCCTTCCTTACCTACGAGCAGTACTTC. Translated: CASSLSAQGAFLTYEQYF.